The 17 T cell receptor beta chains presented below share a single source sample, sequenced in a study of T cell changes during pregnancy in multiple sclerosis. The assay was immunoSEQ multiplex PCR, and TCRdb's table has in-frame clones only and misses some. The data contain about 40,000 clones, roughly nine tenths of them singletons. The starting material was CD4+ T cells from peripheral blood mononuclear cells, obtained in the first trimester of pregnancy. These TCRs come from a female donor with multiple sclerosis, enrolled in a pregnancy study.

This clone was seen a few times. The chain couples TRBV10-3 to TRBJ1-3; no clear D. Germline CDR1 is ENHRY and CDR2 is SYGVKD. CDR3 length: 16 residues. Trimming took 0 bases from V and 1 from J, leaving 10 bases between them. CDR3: CAISESIGGSGNTIYF. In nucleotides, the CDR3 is TGTGCCATCAGTGAGTCAATCGGAGGGTCTGGAAACACCATATATTTT.

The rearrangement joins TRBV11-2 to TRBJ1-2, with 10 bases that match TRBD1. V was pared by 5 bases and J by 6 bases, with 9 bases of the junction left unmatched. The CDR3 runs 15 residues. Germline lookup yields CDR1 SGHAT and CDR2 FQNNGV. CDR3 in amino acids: CASSPRGGTGDGYTF. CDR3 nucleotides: TGTGCCAGCAGCCCGCGTGGGGGGACAGGGGATGGCTACACCTTC.

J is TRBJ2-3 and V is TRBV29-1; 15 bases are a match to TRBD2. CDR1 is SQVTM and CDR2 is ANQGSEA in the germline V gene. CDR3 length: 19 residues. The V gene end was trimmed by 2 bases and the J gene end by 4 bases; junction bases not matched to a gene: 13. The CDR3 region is CSVESPGLAGGPPPDTQYF. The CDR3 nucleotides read TGCAGCGTTGAATCTCCGGGACTAGCGGGGGGCCCGCCCCCAGATACGCAGTATTTT.

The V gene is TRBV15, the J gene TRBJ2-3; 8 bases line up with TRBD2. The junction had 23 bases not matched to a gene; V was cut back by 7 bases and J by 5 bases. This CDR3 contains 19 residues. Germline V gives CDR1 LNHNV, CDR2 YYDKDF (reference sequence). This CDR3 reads CATTSESVSYGGAVDTQYF. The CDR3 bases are TGTGCCACCACCTCAGAGAGTGTATCCTACGGGGGGGCCGTAGATACGCAGTATTTT.

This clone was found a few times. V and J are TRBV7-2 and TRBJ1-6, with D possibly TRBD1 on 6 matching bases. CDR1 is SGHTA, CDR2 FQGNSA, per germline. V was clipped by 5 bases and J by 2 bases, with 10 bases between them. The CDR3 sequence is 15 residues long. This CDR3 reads CASSPQGPYNSPLHF. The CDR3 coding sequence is TGTGCCAGCAGCCCACAGGGACCCTATAATTCACCCCTCCACTTT.

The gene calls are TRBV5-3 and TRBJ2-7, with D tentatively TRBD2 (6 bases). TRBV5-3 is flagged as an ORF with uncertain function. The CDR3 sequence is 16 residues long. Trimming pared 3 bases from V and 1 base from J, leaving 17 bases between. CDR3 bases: TGTGCCAGAAGCTCGATGTGGCGGGGTGATTCCTACGAGCAGTACTTC. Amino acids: CARSSMWRGDSYEQYF.

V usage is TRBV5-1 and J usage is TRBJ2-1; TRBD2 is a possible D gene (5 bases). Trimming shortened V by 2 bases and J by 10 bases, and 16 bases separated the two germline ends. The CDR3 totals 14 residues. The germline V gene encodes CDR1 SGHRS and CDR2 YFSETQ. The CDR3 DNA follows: TGCGCCAGCAGCTTAGACCCCAGCGGACGCGAGCAGTTCTTC. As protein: CASSLDPSGREQFF.

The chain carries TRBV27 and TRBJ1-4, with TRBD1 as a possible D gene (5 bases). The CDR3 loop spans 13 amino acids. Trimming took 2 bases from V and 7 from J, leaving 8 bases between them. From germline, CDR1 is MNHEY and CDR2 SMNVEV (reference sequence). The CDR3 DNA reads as TGTGCCAGCAGTTTACAGGGTGCTGAAAAACTGTTTTTT. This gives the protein CASSLQGAEKLFF.

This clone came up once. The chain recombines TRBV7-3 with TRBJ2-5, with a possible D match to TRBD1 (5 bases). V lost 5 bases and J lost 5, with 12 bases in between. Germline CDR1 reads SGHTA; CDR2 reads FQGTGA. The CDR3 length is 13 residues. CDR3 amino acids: CASSAQSGETQYF. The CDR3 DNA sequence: TGTGCCAGCAGCGCACAATCAGGGGAGACCCAGTACTTC.

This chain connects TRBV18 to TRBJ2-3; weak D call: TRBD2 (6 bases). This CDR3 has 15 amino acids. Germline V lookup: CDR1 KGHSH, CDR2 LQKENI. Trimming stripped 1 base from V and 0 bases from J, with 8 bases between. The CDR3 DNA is TGTGCCAGCTCACCACAGGGGACTAGCACAGATACGCAGTATTTT. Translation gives CASSPQGTSTDTQYF.

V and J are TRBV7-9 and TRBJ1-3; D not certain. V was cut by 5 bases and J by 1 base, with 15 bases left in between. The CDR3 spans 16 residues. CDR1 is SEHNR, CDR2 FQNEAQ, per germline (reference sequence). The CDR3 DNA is TGTGCCAGCAGCCCGTCCCGCACTACTTCTGGAAACACCATATATTTT. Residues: CASSPSRTTSGNTIYF.

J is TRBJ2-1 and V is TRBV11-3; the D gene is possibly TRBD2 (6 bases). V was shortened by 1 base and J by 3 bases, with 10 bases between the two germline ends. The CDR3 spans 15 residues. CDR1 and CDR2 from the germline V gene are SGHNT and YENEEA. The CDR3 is CASSLAGEVYNEQFF. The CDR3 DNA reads TGTGCCAGCAGCTTAGCGGGAGAGGTCTACAATGAGCAGTTCTTC.

CDR3 DNA sequence: TGTGCCAGCAGTTTAGTTCCGGGGGTGAGCACTGAAGCTTTCTTT. Its protein product is CASSLVPGVSTEAFF. The chain uses TRBV27 and TRBJ1-1, with a possible D match to TRBD1 (5 bases). The CDR3 is 15 amino acids. Per the germline V gene, CDR1 is MNHEY and CDR2 is SMNVEV (reference sequence). V was pared by 2 bases and J by 4 bases, with 14 bases between.

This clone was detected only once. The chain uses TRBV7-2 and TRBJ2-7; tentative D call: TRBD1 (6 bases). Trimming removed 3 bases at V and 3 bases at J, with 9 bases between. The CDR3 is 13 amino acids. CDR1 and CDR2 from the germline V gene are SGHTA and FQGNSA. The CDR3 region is CASSFGQIYEQYF. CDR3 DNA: TGTGCCAGCAGCTTCGGACAGATCTACGAGCAGTACTTC.

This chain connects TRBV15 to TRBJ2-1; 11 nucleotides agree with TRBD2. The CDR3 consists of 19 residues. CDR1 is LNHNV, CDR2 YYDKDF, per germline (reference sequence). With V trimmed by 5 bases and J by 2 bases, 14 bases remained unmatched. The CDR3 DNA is TGTGCCACCAGCTCCCTTTCCCTACTAGCGGGGGACACCTACAATGAGCAGTTCTTC. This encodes CATSSLSLLAGDTYNEQFF. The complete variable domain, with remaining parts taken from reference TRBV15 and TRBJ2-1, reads DAMVIQNPRYQVTQFGKPVTLSCSQTLNHNVMYWYQQKSSQAPKLLFHYYDKDFNNEADTPDNFQSRRPNTSFCFLDIRSPGLGDTAMYLCATSSLSLLAGDTYNEQFFGPGTRLTVL.

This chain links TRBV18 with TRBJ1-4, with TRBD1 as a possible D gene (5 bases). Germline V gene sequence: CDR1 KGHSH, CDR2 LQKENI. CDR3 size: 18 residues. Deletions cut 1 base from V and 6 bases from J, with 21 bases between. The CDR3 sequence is CASSPRSAGGGSYEKLFF. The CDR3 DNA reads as TGTGCCAGCTCACCACGATCAGCCGGGGGAGGGTCGTATGAAAAACTGTTTTTT.

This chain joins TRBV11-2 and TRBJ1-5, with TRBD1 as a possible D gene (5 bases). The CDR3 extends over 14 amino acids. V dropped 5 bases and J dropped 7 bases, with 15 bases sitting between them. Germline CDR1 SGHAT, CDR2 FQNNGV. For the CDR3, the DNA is TGTGCCAGCAGCCCGGTGGCAGGGTCCCAGCCCCAGCATTTT. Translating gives CASSPVAGSQPQHF.